This T cell receptor beta chain is from a study of blood T cell repertoires in COVID-19. Study-level information: The cDNA or gDNA used as material had been derived from T cells, B-cell-depleted T cells, or PBMCs.

Germline CDR1 SGHVS, CDR2 FQNEAQ. Unmatched junction bases numbered 4, after V lost 4 bases and J lost 7 bases. The CDR3 spans 14 residues. Clones were read by immunoSEQ multiplex PCR, and TCRdb kept only the in-frame ones, dropping some. The table has about 390,000 clones, 80% to 90% seen once. Sequenced material: peripheral blood. The receptor was isolated from a woman in her sixties with COVID-19, enrolled during active disease. V gene TRBV7-8 combines with J gene TRBJ1-4; 9 bases are shared with TRBD1. The CDR3 sequence: CASSSTGGSEKLFF. CDR3 DNA sequence: TGTGCCAGCAGCTCGACAGGGGGTAGTGAAAAACTGTTTTTT.